These 14 T cell receptor beta chains came from one sample sequenced in a study of T cells in Graves' hyperthyroidism and ophthalmopathy. The TCR beta CDR3 regions underwent amplification using RNA transcripts as the source. RT-PCR in the first round (using the HTBI primer set) targeted the TCR CDR3. MiXCR was run by TCRdb on the multiplex PCR reads, yielding one entry per CDR3 protein. The profile shows hundreds of thousands of distinct CDR3 sequences, about 45% of them singletons. The specimen sequenced was peripheral blood or thyroid tissue (not recorded which). These receptors were collected from an adult man with Graves' disease, either hyperthyroidism or ophthalmopathy (not recorded which).

This clonotype has at least ten counts. This chain joins TRBV25-1 and TRBJ1-1; D is ambiguous. The CDR3 has 15 amino acids. V lost 2 bases and J lost 4, with 14 bases in between. Germline V lookup: CDR1 MGHDK, CDR2 SYGVNS. In nucleotides, the CDR3 is TGTGCCAGCAGTGAAACCCCCCTCAGGCCCACTGAAGCTTTCTTT. Translated: CASSETPLRPTEAFF.

Turning to this clonotype: This may come from a read error, since a much larger clone is one base off. This chain joins TRBV2 and TRBJ2-7; weak D call: TRBD2 (5 bases). The CDR3 contains 11 residues. Germline assignment: CDR1 SNHLY and CDR2 FYNNEI. V was pared by 3 bases and J by 7 bases, with 7 bases between. CDR3 in amino acids: CASSDEGEQYF. As DNA, the CDR3 is TGTGCCAGCAGTGATGAGGGAGAGCAGTACTTC.

V is TRBV24-1 and J is TRBJ1-6; D may be TRBD1 (5 bases). The germline gives CDR1 KGHDR, CDR2 SFDVKD. V lost 5 bases and J lost 6, with 16 bases in between. The CDR3 runs to 16 residues. The CDR3 region is CATSAGQTGANSPLHF. CDR3 DNA sequence: TGTGCCACCAGTGCGGGCCAGACCGGGGCTAATTCACCCCTCCACTTT.

Worth noting for this clonotype: This may be a read error, as it is one base from a much larger clone. The chain joins TRBV29-1 to TRBJ1-6; possible D gene TRBD1, 5 bases. V shed 6 bases and J shed 7 bases, with 19 bases lying between them. CDR3 length equals 15 residues. Germline assignment: CDR1 SQVTM and CDR2 ANQGSEA. The CDR3, as DNA: TGCAGCGTCAGGGTTGTCGACAGTCCAAATTCACCCCTCCACTTT. It yields the protein CSVRVVDSPNSPLHF.

The chain combines TRBV2 with TRBJ2-7; D remains ambiguous. The CDR3 consists of 14 residues. Per germline, CDR1 SNHLY and CDR2 FYNNEI. V was clipped by 5 bases and J by 0 bases, with 11 bases between them. This CDR3 is CASSYDRSSYEQYF. CDR3 nucleotides: TGTGCCAGCAGTTACGATCGCAGCTCCTACGAGCAGTACTTC.

About this clonotype itself: A much bigger clone sits one base away, suggesting this may be a read error. The V call is TRBV24-1, the J call TRBJ1-2; D is undetermined. Germline V lookup: CDR1 KGHDR, CDR2 SFDVKD. The length of the CDR3 is 14 residues. CDR3 protein: CATSDSTANYGCTF. CDR3 DNA: TGTGCCACCAGTGATTCGACGGCAAACTATGGCTGCACCTTC.

Note on this clonotype: Possible read error: a much larger clone is one base away. This chain joins TRBV10-3 and TRBJ2-6; no clear D. Trimming cost V 1 base and J 1 base, with 14 bases left between them. The CDR3 is 18 residues long. Germline V gene sequence: CDR1 ENHRY, CDR2 SYGVKD. The CDR3 nucleotides read TGTGCCATCAGTGAGTTGTGGTGGGAAACGTCTGGGGCCAACGTCCTGACTTTC. This translates into CAISELWWETSGANVLTF.

The J gene is TRBJ2-6, the V gene TRBV5-1, with 9 nucleotides matching TRBD1. The CDR3 is 17 amino acids. CDR1 is SGHRS, CDR2 YFSETQ, per germline. V lost 0 bases, J lost 0 bases, and 1 base stayed unmatched. CDR3 residues: CASSLVGQGSGANVLTF. In nucleotides, the CDR3 is TGCGCCAGCAGCTTGGTGGGACAGGGCTCTGGGGCCAACGTCCTGACTTTC. The complete variable domain, with remaining parts taken from reference TRBV5-1 and TRBJ2-6, reads KAGVTQTPRYLIKTRGQQVTLSCSPISGHRSVSWYQQTPGQGLQFLFEYFSETQRNKGNFPGRFSGRQFSNSRSEMNVSTLELGDSALYLCASSLVGQGSGANVLTFGAGSRLTVL.

The chain has TRBV20-1 and TRBJ1-4; D not certain. Germline values: CDR1 DFQATT, CDR2 SNEGSKA (reference sequence). This CDR3 has 13 amino acids. The ends were cut back, 1 base at V and 7 bases at J, with 10 bases in the middle. The CDR3 reads CSARGRAAEKLFF. CDR3 coding DNA: TGCAGTGCTAGAGGTCGGGCGGCTGAAAAACTGTTTTTT.

The chain links TRBV6-4 to TRBJ1-6; no firm D call. The CDR3 is made up of 13 amino acids. The germline V gene has CDR1 MRHNA and CDR2 SNTAGT. Trimming took 9 bases from V and 3 from J, leaving 9 bases between them. The CDR3 region has the DNA TGTGCCAGTTTCAGGAACTATAATTCACCCCTCCACTTT. Encoded protein: CASFRNYNSPLHF.

CDR3: CASSESPGTSGMAPGELFF. DNA for the CDR3: TGTGCCAGCAGTGAATCGCCTGGGACTAGCGGGATGGCCCCCGGGGAGCTGTTTTTT. The gene calls are TRBV25-1 and TRBJ2-2; 13 nucleotides align to TRBD2. Germline CDR1 is MGHDK and CDR2 is SYGVNS. V gave up 1 base and J gave up 6 bases; unmatched junction bases: 11. This CDR3 contains 19 residues.

This clonotype was counted at least ten times. J is TRBJ2-7 and V is TRBV29-1, with 9 bases lining up with TRBD2. Germline assignment: CDR1 SQVTM and CDR2 ANQGSEA. The ends lost 0 bases at V and 7 bases at J; junction bases unmatched: 7. CDR3 size: 14 residues. The CDR3 sequence: CSVEDVGGGEEQYF. CDR3 bases: TGCAGCGTTGAAGACGTCGGCGGGGGGGAGGAGCAGTACTTC.

Ten or more counts support this clonotype. The rearrangement uses TRBV12-3 or TRBV12-4 and TRBJ2-6, with 8 positions matching TRBD1. This CDR3 comprises 13 residues. Losses at the gene ends were 5 bases for V and 8 bases for J; bases not matched to a gene: 2. The CDR3 DNA sequence: TGTGCCAGCAGTCAGGGGGCGACCAACGTCCTGACTTTC. It yields the protein CASSQGATNVLTF.

The gene calls are TRBV12-1 and TRBJ2-7. TRBV12-1 is an annotated pseudogene. The CDR3 has 14 amino acids. The DNA of the CDR3 is TGTGCCAGCAGCTTTAGGATTACGACCTACGAGCAGTACTTC. Translated: CASSFRITTYEQYF.